Sequencing of this T cell receptor (beta chain) was carried out in a study of T cell repertoires in cytomegalovirus infection. About the study: TCR beta signatures that were public indicated CMV infection and matching HLA type.

Whole-study findings and limits: Within the response measured ex vivo, HLA-C-restricted CMV-specific TCR beta clonotypes were dominant.

TCRdb re-analysed the reads in MiXCR, keeping a single row per CDR3 protein. This sample has 100,000 to 150,000 distinct CDR3 sequences, with 20% to 30% found just once. This clonotype was detected a few times. Its specificity is not known. V lost 1 base and J lost 8, with 12 bases in between. The CDR3 has 14 amino acids. Per the germline V gene, CDR1 is SNHLY and CDR2 is FYNNEI. The sequenced sample consisted of PBMCs, sequenced either directly or after in vitro stimulation (not recorded which). J is TRBJ2-1 and V is TRBV2, with TRBD1 as a possible D gene (6 bases). The TCR sequence derives from a human donor in good health (CMV status not recorded). Some clones in this sample may be carry-over from other donors' samples. CDR3 nucleotides: TGTGCCAGCAGTGAAGGCAGGCAGGGGCATGAGCAGTTCTTC. It yields the protein CASSEGRQGHEQFF.